The 26 T cell receptor beta chains presented below share a single source sample, sequenced in a study of CD8 T cells in Susac syndrome (dated by TCRdb to the late 2010s). The library relied on the immunoSEQ multiplex PCR assay. RNA was extracted with the RNeasy kit and about 0.5 to 1 ug was reverse transcribed using random hexamers. The raw public data were reprocessed by TCRdb itself: fastp quality trimming at Q25, MiXCR clonotype calling, in-frame beta chains only. One record per CDR3 amino acid sequence lists the most common genes and DNA. Within this sample are over 300,000 distinct CDR3 sequences, with 92% of them counted one time only. In total, the top ten clones hold over 0.05% of the sample. Source material: CD4+ T cells from PBMCs. Receptors originate from a human donor with multiple sclerosis.

This chain connects TRBV15 to TRBJ2-7; the match to TRBD2 covers 11 bases. This CDR3 contains 17 residues. Germline lookup yields CDR1 LNHNV and CDR2 YYDKDF (reference sequence). With V trimmed by 3 bases and J by 3 bases, 10 bases remained unmatched. The CDR3 spells CATSSPGTSGPFYEQYF. The CDR3, as DNA: TGTGCCACCAGCAGCCCTGGGACTAGCGGACCGTTCTACGAGCAGTACTTC. Based on the CDR3 plus reference TRBV15 and TRBJ2-7, the full variable domain is DAMVIQNPRYQVTQFGKPVTLSCSQTLNHNVMYWYQQKSSQAPKLLFHYYDKDFNNEADTPDNFQSRRPNTSFCFLDIRSPGLGDTAMYLCATSSPGTSGPFYEQYFGPGTRLTVT.

The gene calls are TRBV20-1 and TRBJ2-5; D is perhaps TRBD1 (5 bases). The germline V gene has CDR1 DFQATT and CDR2 SNEGSKA (reference sequence). This CDR3 region has 13 residues. Trimming shortened V by 3 bases and J by 2 bases, and 10 bases separated the two germline ends. The CDR3 is CSASRGVQETQYF. CDR3 bases: TGCAGTGCTAGTAGGGGCGTTCAAGAGACCCAGTACTTC.

V is TRBV6-1 and J is TRBJ1-5, with D unresolved. CDR3 length: 16 residues. CDR1 is MNHNS, CDR2 SASEGT, per germline. V lost 0 bases to trimming and J lost 3 bases, with 12 bases between them. CDR3 residues: CASSEAGPTFNQPQHF. For the CDR3, the DNA is TGTGCCAGCAGTGAAGCTGGGCCCACCTTCAATCAGCCCCAGCATTTT.

V and J are TRBV10-3 and TRBJ2-7, with a tentative D call TRBD1 (5 bases). Deletions cut 3 bases from V and 3 bases from J, with 6 bases between. This CDR3 comprises 12 residues. Germline V gives CDR1 ENHRY, CDR2 SYGVKD. As DNA, the CDR3 is TGTGCCATCAGTGACAGGGACTACGAGCAGTACTTC. Translated, it gives CAISDRDYEQYF.

V usage is TRBV6-2 or TRBV6-3 and J usage is TRBJ1-2; tentative D call: TRBD1 (6 bases). Deletions cut 5 bases from V and 4 bases from J, with 11 bases between. The CDR3 covers 13 residues. Germline V gene sequence: CDR1 MNHEY, CDR2 SVGEGT. The CDR3 bases are TGTGCCAGCAGTCCACAGGGTCCCTATGGCTACACCTTC. This sequence encodes CASSPQGPYGYTF.

The chain has TRBV5-4 and TRBJ2-2; maybe TRBD1 (6 bases). Trimming removed 4 bases from V and 4 bases from J, with 8 bases in between. This CDR3 is 13 amino acids long. Germline loops: CDR1 SGHNT, CDR2 YYREEE (reference sequence). CDR3 DNA: TGTGCCAGCAGCCGGACAGCCACCGGGGAGCTGTTTTTT. It translates to CASSRTATGELFF.

The chain joins TRBV11-2 to TRBJ2-1, with 9 bases aligning to TRBD2. The CDR3 loop spans 14 amino acids. Germline V gene lookup returns CDR1 SGHAT and CDR2 FQNNGV. V shed 4 bases and J 4 bases; nucleotides not matched to a gene: 2. The CDR3 protein is CASSSLAGYNEQFF. The CDR3 nucleotides are TGTGCCAGCAGCTCTCTAGCGGGATACAATGAGCAGTTCTTC.

J is TRBJ2-7 and V is TRBV6-2 or TRBV6-3, with 11 bases fitting TRBD2. The germline gives CDR1 MNHEY, CDR2 SVGEGT. This CDR3 has 15 amino acids. After removal of 6 bases from V and 0 bases from J, the junction contained 4 bases not matched to a gene. For the CDR3, the DNA is TGTGCCAGCAGCGGACTAGCGGGCTTCTCCTACGAGCAGTACTTC. It is translated as CASSGLAGFSYEQYF.

This rearrangement joins TRBV25-1 to TRBJ2-7, with TRBD2 identical over 10 bases. The CDR3 is made up of 16 amino acids. V shed 5 bases, J shed 2 bases, and the junction held 9 bases outside the gene matches. CDR1 and CDR2 from the germline V gene are MGHDK and SYGVNS. CDR3 nucleotides: TGTGCCAGCAGTCTAGCTAGCGGGAGATCGACCTACGAGCAGTACTTC. Translated, it gives CASSLASGRSTYEQYF.

The genes are TRBV28 and TRBJ2-5; 9 bases line up with TRBD2. CDR1 and CDR2 (germline): MDHEN, SYDVKM. The CDR3 has 15 residues. Germline trimming cut 3 bases from V and 6 bases from J; bases unmatched to any gene: 8. The CDR3 nucleotides read TGTGCCAGCAGTTTGGGGGCGGGGGGGCCTCAGACCCAGTACTTC. It codes for CASSLGAGGPQTQYF.

This rearrangement joins TRBV29-1 to TRBJ1-4; TRBD1 aligns across 11 bases. V shed 6 bases and J 8 bases; nucleotides not matched to a gene: 14. The CDR3 sequence is 16 residues long. Germline V gene sequence: CDR1 SQVTM, CDR2 ANQGSEA. CDR3: CSVVYGTGGIGEKLFF. The CDR3 bases are TGCAGCGTCGTATACGGGACAGGGGGTATTGGCGAAAAACTGTTTTTT.

This rearrangement joins TRBV19 to TRBJ2-3; the match to TRBD2 covers 14 bases. Per the germline V gene, CDR1 is LNHDA and CDR2 is SQIVND (reference sequence). The CDR3 length is 16 residues. Losses at the gene ends were 5 bases for V and 4 bases for J; bases not matched to a gene: 5. The CDR3 reads CASSLSTSGRADTQYF. The CDR3, as DNA: TGTGCCAGTAGTTTGTCGACTAGCGGGAGGGCAGATACGCAGTATTTT.

The rearrangement joins TRBV6-5 to TRBJ1-5, with a weak D call TRBD1 (5 bases). V was clipped by 8 bases and J by 4 bases, with 12 bases between them. The germline gives CDR1 MNHEY, CDR2 SVGAGI. The CDR3 is 13 amino acids. The CDR3: CASGRGTNQPQHF. The CDR3 nucleotides are TGTGCCAGCGGGCGGGGCACTAATCAGCCCCAGCATTTT.

The chain employs TRBV7-8 and TRBJ2-6; D is undetermined. The CDR3 extends over 15 amino acids. From germline, CDR1 is SGHVS and CDR2 FQNEAQ. V lost 0 bases to trimming and J lost 2 bases, with 5 bases between them. The CDR3 protein is CASSLAGPGANVLTF. The CDR3 coding sequence is TGTGCCAGCAGCTTAGCAGGCCCTGGGGCCAACGTCCTGACTTTC.

The chain links TRBV20-1 to TRBJ1-5; 10 bases line up with TRBD1. Trimming took 2 bases from V and 7 from J; bases not matched to a gene: 8. CDR3 length: 15 residues. From germline, CDR1 is DFQATT and CDR2 SNEGSKA (reference sequence). Here the CDR3 DNA reads TGCAGTGCTAGACAGATTCCGGGACAGGGGCAGCCCCAGCATTTT. Translation: CSARQIPGQGQPQHF.

The rearrangement links TRBV30 to TRBJ2-1, with TRBD2 matching 10 bases. CDR3 length equals 15 residues. Trimming at V came to 3 bases and at J to 0 bases, leaving 2 bases not matched to a gene. Germline V gene lookup returns CDR1 GTSNPN and CDR2 SVGIG (reference sequence). The CDR3: CAWRTSGPSYNEQFF. DNA of the CDR3: TGTGCCTGGAGGACTAGCGGGCCCTCCTACAATGAGCAGTTCTTC.

The V call is TRBV25-1, the J call TRBJ1-2; D gene unclear. Germline CDR1 reads MGHDK; CDR2 reads SYGVNS. Trimming took 3 bases from V and 8 from J, leaving 10 bases between them. This CDR3 has 12 residues. This CDR3 reads CASSDRSVGYTF. CDR3 bases: TGTGCCAGCAGTGACCGGTCGGTGGGCTACACCTTC.

The chain uses TRBV12-3 or TRBV12-4 and TRBJ1-1, with 8 bases lining up with TRBD1. This CDR3 is 15 amino acids long. V gave up 5 bases and J gave up 4 bases; unmatched junction bases: 9. The CDR3 loop reads CASSPQTGVGTEAFF. The CDR3 DNA reads as TGTGCCAGCAGTCCCCAGACAGGGGTGGGCACTGAAGCTTTCTTT.

The chain has TRBV7-2 and TRBJ2-1; D is uncertain. Trimming removed 5 bases at V and 8 bases at J, with 19 bases between. Germline V gene data show CDR1 as SGHTA and CDR2 as FQGNSA. The CDR3 has 15 amino acids. The CDR3 reads CASSPQSSGMDEQFF. DNA of the CDR3: TGTGCCAGCAGCCCACAGAGCTCTGGAATGGATGAGCAGTTCTTC. Combining the CDR3 with reference TRBV7-2 and TRBJ2-1 gives the whole variable domain GAGVSQSPSNKVTEKGKDVELRCDPISGHTALYWYRQSLGQGLEFLIYFQGNSAPDKSGLPSDRFSAERTGGSVSTLTIQRTQQEDSAVYLCASSPQSSGMDEQFFGPGTRLTVL.

The rearrangement links TRBV4-1 to TRBJ2-2; 11 nucleotides agree with TRBD2. The CDR3 length is 16 residues. V dropped 4 bases and J dropped 6; count of bases not matched to a gene: 7. Germline V gene lookup returns CDR1 MGHRA and CDR2 YSYEKL. CDR3 nucleotide sequence: TGCGCCAGCAGCCTGTACTTAGCGGGGGGGCCCGGGGAGCTGTTTTTT. It encodes CASSLYLAGGPGELFF.

V usage is TRBV5-1 and J usage is TRBJ2-1; 8 nucleotides line up with TRBD2. The CDR3 consists of 17 residues. Trimming took 0 bases from V and 4 from J; bases not matched to a gene: 9. Germline V gives CDR1 SGHRS, CDR2 YFSETQ. The CDR3: CASSLGAGGGHYNEQFF. DNA for the CDR3: TGCGCCAGCAGCTTGGGGGCTGGCGGGGGGCATTACAATGAGCAGTTCTTC.

The rearrangement uses TRBV7-2 and TRBJ2-3; D call uncertain. CDR1 and CDR2 from the germline V gene are SGHTA and FQGNSA. This CDR3 region has 12 residues. V was shortened by 5 bases and J by 4 bases, with 7 bases between the two germline ends. The CDR3 sequence: CASSPAADTQYF. CDR3 in DNA: TGTGCCAGCAGCCCTGCCGCAGATACGCAGTATTTT.

CDR3 DNA: TGCGCCAGCAGCCCCCGGATTGTAAATGAGCAGTTCTTC. Translation gives CASSPRIVNEQFF. This sequence joins TRBV4-1 and TRBJ2-1; D is ambiguous. Germline V gene sequence: CDR1 MGHRA, CDR2 YSYEKL. Trimming took off 4 bases at V and 7 bases at J, with 11 bases between the two ends. The CDR3 consists of 13 residues.

The chain couples TRBV20-1 to TRBJ2-1; 9 nucleotides align to TRBD2. Per the germline V gene, CDR1 is DFQATT and CDR2 is SNEGSKA (reference sequence). Germline trimming cut 6 bases from V and 2 bases from J; bases unmatched to any gene: 11. This CDR3 spans 16 amino acids. Here the CDR3 reads CSARPLSGRTYNEQFF. The CDR3 DNA follows: TGCAGTGCACGACCCCTTAGCGGGAGAACCTACAATGAGCAGTTCTTC.

This sequence joins TRBV7-3 and TRBJ1-6; possible D gene TRBD1, 5 bases. CDR1 SGHTA and CDR2 FQGTGA come from the germline V gene. V lost 2 bases and J 9 bases, leaving 11 bases between the germline ends. CDR3 length: 14 residues. CDR3: CASSLQGPGSPLHF. In DNA, the CDR3 is TGTGCCAGCAGCTTACAGGGACCGGGTTCACCCCTCCACTTT. Using reference TRBV7-3 and TRBJ1-6 for the parts outside the CDR3, the full variable domain is GAGVSQTPSNKVTEKGKYVELRCDPISGHTALYWYRQSLGQGPEFLIYFQGTGAADDSGLPNDRFFAVRPEGSVSTLKIQRTERGDSAVYLCASSLQGPGSPLHFGNGTRLTVT.

The gene calls are TRBV20-1 and TRBJ1-5; maybe TRBD1 (6 bases). Trimming cost V 0 bases and J 4 bases, with 13 bases left between them. CDR1 and CDR2 (germline): DFQATT, SNEGSKA (reference sequence). The CDR3 has 15 amino acids. CDR3 amino acids: CSARDLITGNQPQHF. CDR3 coding DNA: TGCAGTGCTAGAGATCTGATTACAGGGAATCAGCCCCAGCATTTT.